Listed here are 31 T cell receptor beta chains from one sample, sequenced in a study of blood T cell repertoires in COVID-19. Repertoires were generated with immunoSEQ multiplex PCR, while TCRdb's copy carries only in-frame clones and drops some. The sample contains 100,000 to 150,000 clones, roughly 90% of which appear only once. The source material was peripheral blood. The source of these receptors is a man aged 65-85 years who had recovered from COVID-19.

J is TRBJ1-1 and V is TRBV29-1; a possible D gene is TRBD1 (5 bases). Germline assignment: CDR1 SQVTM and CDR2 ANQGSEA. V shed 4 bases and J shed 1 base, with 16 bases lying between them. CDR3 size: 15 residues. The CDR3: CSVGGGDEGNTEAFF. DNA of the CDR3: TGCAGCGTTGGGGGGGGTGACGAGGGGAACACTGAAGCTTTCTTT.

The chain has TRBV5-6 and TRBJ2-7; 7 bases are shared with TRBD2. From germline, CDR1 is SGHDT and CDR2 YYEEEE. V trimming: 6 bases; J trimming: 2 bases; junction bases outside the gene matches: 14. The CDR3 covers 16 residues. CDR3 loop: CASTEMGAGATYEQYF. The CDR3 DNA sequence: TGTGCCAGCACCGAAATGGGTGCGGGAGCAACCTACGAGCAGTACTTC.

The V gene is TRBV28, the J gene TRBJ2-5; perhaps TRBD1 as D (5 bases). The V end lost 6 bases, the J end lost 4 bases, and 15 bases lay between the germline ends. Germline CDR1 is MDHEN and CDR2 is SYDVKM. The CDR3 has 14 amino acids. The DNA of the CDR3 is TGTGCCAGCAGGGAAGCTATGGGGCTAGAGACCCAGTACTTC. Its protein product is CASREAMGLETQYF.

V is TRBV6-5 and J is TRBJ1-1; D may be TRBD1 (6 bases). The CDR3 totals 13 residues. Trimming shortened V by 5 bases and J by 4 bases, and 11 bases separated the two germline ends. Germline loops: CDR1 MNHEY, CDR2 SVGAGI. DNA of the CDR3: TGTGCCAGCAGTACAGGGTACGGCACTGAAGCTTTCTTT. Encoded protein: CASSTGYGTEAFF.

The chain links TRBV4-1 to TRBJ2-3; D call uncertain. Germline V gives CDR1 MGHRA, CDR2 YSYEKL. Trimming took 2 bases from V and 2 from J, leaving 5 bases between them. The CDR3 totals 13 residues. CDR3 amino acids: CASSQIYTDTQYF. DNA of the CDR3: TGCGCCAGCAGCCAAATCTACACAGATACGCAGTATTTT.

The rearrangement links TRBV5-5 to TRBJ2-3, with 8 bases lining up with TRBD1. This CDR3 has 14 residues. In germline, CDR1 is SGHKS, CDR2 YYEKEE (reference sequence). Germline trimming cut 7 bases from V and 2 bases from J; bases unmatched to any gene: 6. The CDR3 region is CASSRGQNTDTQYF. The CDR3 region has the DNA TGTGCCAGCTCCAGGGGGCAGAACACAGATACGCAGTATTTT.

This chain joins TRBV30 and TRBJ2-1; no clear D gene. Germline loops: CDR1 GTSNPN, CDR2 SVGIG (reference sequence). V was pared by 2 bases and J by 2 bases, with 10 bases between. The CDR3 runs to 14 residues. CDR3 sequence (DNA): TGTGCCTGGAGTCCTACTCTCCCCTACAATGAGCAGTTCTTC. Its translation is CAWSPTLPYNEQFF.

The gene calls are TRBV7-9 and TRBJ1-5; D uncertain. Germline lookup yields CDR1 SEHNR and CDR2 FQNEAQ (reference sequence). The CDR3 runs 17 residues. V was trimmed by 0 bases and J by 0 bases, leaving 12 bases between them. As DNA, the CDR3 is TGTGCCAGCAGCTTAGCGTACGGGGAACATAGCAATCAGCCCCAGCATTTT. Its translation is CASSLAYGEHSNQPQHF.

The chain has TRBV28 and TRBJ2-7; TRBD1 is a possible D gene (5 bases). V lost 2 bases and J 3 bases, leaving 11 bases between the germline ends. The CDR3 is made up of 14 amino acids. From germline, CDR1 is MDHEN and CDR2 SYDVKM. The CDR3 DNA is TGTGCCAGCAGTTTACACAGGAGCAACTACGAGCAGTACTTC. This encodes CASSLHRSNYEQYF.

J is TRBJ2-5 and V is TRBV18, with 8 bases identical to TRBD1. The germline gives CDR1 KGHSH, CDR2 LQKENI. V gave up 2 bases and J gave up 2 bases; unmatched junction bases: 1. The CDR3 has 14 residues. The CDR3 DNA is TGTGCCAGCTCACCAAACAGGGGGCAAGAGACCCAGTACTTC. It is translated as CASSPNRGQETQYF.

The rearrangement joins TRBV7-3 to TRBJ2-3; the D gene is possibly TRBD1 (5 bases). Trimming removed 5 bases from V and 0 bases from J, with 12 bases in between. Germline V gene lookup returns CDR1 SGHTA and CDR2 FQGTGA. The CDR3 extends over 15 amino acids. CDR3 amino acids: CASSQGVTSTDTQYF. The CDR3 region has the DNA TGTGCCAGCAGCCAGGGTGTTACTAGCACAGATACGCAGTATTTT.

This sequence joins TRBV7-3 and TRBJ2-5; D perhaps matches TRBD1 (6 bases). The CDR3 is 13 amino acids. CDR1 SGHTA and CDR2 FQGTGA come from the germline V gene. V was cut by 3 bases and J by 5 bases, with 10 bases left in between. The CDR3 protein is CASSFLTGETQYF. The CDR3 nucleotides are TGTGCCAGCAGCTTTCTTACAGGGGAGACCCAGTACTTC.

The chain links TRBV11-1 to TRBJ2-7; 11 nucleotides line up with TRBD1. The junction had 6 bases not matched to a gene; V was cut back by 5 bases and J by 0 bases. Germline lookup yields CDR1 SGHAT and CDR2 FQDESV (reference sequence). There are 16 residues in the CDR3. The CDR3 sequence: CASSLGTGGISYEQYF. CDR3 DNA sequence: TGTGCCAGCAGCCTAGGGACAGGGGGTATCTCCTACGAGCAGTACTTC.

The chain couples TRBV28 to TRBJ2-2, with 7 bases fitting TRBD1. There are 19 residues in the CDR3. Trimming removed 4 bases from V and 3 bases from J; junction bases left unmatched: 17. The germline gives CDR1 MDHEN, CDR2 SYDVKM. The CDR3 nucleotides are TGTGCCAGCAGTTCTCCCCCGGCCACACAGGGGCAGGACACCGGGGAGCTGTTTTTT. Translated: CASSSPPATQGQDTGELFF.

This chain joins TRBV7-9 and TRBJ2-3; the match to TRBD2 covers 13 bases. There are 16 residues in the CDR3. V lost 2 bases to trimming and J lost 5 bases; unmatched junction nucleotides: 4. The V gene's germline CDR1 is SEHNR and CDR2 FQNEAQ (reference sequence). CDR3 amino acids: CASSLWTSGRLDTQYF. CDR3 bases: TGTGCCAGCAGCTTATGGACTAGCGGGAGACTAGATACGCAGTATTTT.

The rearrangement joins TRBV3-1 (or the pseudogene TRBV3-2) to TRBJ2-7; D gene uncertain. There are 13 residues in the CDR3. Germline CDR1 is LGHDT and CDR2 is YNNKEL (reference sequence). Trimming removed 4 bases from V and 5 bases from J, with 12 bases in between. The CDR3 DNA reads TGTGCCAGCAGCCGTCGGAGTGGCCACGAGCAGTACTTC. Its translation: CASSRRSGHEQYF.

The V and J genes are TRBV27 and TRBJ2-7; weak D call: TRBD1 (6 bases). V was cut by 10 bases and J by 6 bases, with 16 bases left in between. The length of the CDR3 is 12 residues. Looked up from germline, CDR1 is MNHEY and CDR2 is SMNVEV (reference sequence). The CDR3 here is CAISTGFSEQYF. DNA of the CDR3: TGTGCCATCTCAACAGGGTTCTCCGAGCAGTACTTC.

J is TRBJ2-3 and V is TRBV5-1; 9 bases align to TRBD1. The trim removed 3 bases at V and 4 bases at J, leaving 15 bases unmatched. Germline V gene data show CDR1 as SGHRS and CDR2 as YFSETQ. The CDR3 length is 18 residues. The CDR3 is CASSSRPGTGINPDTQYF. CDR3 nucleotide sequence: TGCGCCAGCAGCTCACGCCCCGGGACAGGGATTAACCCAGATACGCAGTATTTT.

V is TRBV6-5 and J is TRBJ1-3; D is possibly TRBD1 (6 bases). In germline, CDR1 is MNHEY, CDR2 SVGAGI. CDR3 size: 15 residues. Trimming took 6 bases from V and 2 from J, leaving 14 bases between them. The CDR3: CASSNVGGAGNTIYF. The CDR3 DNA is TGTGCCAGCAGCAACGTAGGGGGGGCTGGAAACACCATATATTTT.

The CDR3 DNA follows: TGTGCCAGCAGCTTCGAGACAATGTACAATGAGCAGTTCTTC. The encoded protein is CASSFETMYNEQFF. The chain joins TRBV11-2 to TRBJ2-1; no firm D call. Germline lookup yields CDR1 SGHAT and CDR2 FQNNGV. This CDR3 has 14 amino acids. V lost 3 bases and J 4 bases, leaving 10 bases between the germline ends.

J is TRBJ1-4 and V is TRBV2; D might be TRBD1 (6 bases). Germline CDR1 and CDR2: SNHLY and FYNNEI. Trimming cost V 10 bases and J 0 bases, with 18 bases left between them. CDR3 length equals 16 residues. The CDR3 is CATNSKEGATNEKLFF. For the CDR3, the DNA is TGTGCCACCAACTCAAAAGAGGGGGCAACTAATGAAAAACTGTTTTTT.

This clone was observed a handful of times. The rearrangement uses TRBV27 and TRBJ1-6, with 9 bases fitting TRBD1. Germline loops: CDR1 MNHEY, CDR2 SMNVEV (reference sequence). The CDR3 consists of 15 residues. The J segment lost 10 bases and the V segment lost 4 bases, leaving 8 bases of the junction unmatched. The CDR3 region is CASSWDRDGSSPLHF. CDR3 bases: TGTGCCAGCAGTTGGGACAGGGATGGCAGCTCACCCCTCCACTTT.

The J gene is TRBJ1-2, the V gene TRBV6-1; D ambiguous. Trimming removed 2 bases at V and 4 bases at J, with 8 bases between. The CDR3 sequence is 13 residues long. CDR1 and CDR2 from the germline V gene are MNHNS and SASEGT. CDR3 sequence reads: CASSESGFYGYTF. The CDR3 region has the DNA TGTGCCAGCAGTGAATCGGGGTTCTATGGCTACACCTTC.

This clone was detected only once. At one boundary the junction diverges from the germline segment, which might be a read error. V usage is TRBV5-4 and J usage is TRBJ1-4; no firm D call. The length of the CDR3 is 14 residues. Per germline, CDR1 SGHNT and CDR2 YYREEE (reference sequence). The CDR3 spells CASSLAGRKEKLFF. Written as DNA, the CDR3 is TGTGCCAGCAGTTTGGCGGGGAGAAAAGAAAAACTGTTTTTT. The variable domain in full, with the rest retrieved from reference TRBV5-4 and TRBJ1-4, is ETGVTQSPTHLIKTRGQQVTLRCSSQSGHNTVSWYQQALGQGPQFIFQYYREEENGRGNFPPRFSGLQFPNYSSELNVNALELDDSALYLCASSLAGRKEKLFFGSGTQLSVL.

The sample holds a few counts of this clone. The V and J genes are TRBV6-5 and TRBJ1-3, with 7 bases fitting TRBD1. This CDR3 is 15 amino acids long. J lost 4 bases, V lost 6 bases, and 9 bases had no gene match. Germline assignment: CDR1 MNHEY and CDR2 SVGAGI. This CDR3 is CASRPTGVGGNTIYF. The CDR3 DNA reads TGTGCCAGCAGGCCTACAGGGGTCGGCGGAAACACCATATATTTT.

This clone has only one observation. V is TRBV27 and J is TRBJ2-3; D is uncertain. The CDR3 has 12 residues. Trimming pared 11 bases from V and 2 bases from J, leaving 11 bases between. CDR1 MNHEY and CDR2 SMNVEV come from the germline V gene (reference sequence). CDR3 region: CAPRLTTDTQYF. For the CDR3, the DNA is TGTGCCCCGAGGCTCACCACAGATACGCAGTATTTT.

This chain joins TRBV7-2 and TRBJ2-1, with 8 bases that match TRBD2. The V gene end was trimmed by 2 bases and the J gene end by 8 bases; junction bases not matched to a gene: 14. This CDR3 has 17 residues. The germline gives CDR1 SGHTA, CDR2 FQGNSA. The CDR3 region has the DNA TGTGCCAGCAGCTTAAGAGCGGGAGCACTGGGGATATATGAGCAGTTCTTC. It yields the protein CASSLRAGALGIYEQFF.

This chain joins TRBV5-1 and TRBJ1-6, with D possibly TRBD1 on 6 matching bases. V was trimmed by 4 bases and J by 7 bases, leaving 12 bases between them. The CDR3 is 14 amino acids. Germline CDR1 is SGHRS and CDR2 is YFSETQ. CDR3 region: CASSGGQTNSPLHF. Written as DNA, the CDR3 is TGCGCCAGCAGCGGCGGACAGACCAATTCACCCCTCCACTTT.

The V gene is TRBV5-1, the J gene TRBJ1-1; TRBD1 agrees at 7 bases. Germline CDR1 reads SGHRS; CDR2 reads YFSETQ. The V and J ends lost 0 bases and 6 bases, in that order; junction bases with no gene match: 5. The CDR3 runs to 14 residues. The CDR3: CASSLVGQGAEAFF. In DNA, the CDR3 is TGCGCCAGCAGCTTGGTTGGCCAGGGGGCTGAAGCTTTCTTT. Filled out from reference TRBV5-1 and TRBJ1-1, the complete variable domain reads KAGVTQTPRYLIKTRGQQVTLSCSPISGHRSVSWYQQTPGQGLQFLFEYFSETQRNKGNFPGRFSGRQFSNSRSEMNVSTLELGDSALYLCASSLVGQGAEAFFGQGTRLTVV.

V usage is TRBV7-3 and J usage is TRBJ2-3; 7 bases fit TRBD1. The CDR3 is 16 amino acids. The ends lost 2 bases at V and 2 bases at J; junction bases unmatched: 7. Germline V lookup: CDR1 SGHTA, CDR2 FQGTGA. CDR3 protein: CASSLDGTAATDTQYF. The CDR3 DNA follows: TGTGCCAGCAGCTTAGATGGGACAGCTGCCACAGATACGCAGTATTTT.

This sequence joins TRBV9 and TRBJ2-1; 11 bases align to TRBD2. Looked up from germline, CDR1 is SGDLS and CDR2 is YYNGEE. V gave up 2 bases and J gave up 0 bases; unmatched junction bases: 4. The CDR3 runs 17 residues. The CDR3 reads CASSVFSGGASYNEQFF. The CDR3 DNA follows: TGTGCCAGCAGCGTCTTTAGCGGGGGGGCCTCCTACAATGAGCAGTTCTTC. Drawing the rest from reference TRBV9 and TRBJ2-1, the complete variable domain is DSGVTQTPKHLITATGQRVTLRCSPRSGDLSVYWYQQSLDQGLQFLIQYYNGEERAKGNILERFSAQQFPDLHSELNLSSLELGDSALYFCASSVFSGGASYNEQFFGPGTRLTVL.